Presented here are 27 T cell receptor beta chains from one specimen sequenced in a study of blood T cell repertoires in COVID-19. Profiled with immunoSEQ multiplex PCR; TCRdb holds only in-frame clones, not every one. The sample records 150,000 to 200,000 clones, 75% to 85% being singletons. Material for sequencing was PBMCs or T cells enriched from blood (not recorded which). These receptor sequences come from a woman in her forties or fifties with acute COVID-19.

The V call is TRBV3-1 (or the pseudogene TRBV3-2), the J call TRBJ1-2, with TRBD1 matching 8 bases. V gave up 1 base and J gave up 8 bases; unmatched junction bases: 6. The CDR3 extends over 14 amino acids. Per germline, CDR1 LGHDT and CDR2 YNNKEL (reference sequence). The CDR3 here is CASSQGSRGRGYTF. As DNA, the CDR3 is TGTGCCAGCAGCCAAGGCTCCAGGGGGCGCGGCTACACCTTC.

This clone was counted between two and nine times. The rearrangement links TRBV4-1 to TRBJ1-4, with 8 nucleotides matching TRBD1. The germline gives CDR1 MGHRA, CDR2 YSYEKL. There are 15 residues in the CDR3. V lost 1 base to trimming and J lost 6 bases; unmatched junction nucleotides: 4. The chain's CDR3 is CASSQGDRQDEKLFF. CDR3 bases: TGCGCCAGCAGCCAAGGGGACAGGCAAGATGAAAAACTGTTTTTT.

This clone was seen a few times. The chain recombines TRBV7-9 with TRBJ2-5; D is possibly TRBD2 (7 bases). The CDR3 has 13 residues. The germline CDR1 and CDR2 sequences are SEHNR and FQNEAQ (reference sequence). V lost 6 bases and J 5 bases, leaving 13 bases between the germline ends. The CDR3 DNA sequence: TGTGCCAGCAGGAAAGGGGGGGTGGAGACCCAGTACTTC. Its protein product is CASRKGGVETQYF.

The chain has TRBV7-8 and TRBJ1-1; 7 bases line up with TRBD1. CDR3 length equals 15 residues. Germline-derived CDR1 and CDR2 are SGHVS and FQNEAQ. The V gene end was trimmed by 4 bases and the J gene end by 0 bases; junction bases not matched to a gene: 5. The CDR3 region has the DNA TGTGCCAGCAGCTCACCGGGACAGCTGAACACTGAAGCTTTCTTT. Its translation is CASSSPGQLNTEAFF.

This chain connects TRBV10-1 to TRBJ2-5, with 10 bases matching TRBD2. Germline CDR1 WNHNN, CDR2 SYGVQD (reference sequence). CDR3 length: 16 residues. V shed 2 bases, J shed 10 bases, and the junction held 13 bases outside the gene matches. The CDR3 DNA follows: TGCGCCAGCAGTGAGGGTTCTAGCGGGGGTGGAGTGATCCAGTACTTC. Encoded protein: CASSEGSSGGGVIQYF.

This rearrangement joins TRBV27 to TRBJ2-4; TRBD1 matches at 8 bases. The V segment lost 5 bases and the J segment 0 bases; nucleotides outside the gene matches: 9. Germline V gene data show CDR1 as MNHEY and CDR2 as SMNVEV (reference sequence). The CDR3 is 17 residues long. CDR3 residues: CASSPGTGPLAKNIQYF. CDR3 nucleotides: TGTGCCAGCAGTCCCGGGACAGGCCCGTTAGCCAAAAACATTCAGTACTTC.

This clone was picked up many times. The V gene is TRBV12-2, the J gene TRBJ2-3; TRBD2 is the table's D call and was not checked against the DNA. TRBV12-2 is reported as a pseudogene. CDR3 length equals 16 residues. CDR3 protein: CASRARTSGGLDTQYF. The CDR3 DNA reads TGTGCAAGTCGCGCCAGGACTAGCGGGGGGCTGGATACGCAGTATTTT.

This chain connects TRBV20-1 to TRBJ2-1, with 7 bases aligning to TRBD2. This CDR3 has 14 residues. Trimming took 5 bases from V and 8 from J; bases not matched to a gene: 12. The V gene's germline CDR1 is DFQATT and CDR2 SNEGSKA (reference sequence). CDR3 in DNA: TGCAGTGCTCGTGGGGGGGGGTCAGAGGATGAGCAGTTCTTC. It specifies CSARGGGSEDEQFF.

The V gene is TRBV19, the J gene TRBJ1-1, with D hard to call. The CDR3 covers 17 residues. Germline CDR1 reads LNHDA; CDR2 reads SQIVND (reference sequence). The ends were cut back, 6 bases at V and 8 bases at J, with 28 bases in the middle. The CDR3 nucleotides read TGTGCCAGTAGCCATAACGCCGCAGTCGGGCTTGGGGAGGAAGCTTTCTTT. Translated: CASSHNAAVGLGEEAFF.

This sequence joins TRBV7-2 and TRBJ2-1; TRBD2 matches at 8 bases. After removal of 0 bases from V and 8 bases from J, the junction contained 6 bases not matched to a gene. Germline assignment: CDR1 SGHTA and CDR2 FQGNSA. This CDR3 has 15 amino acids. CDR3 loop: CASSLARGGLDEQFF. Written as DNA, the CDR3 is TGTGCCAGCAGCTTAGCCCGGGGGGGCTTGGATGAGCAGTTCTTC.

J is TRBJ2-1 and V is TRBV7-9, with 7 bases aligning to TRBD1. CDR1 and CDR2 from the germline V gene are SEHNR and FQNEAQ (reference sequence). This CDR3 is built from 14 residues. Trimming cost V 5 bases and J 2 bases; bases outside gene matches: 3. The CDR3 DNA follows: TGTGCCAGCAGCCCGGGGACAGCCTACAATGAGCAGTTCTTC. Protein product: CASSPGTAYNEQFF.

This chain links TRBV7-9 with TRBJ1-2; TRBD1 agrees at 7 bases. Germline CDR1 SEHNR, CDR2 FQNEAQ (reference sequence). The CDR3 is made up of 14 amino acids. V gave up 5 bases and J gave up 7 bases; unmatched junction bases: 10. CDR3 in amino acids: CASSPLTGYGGYTF. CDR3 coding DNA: TGTGCCAGCAGCCCATTGACAGGGTATGGTGGCTACACCTTC.

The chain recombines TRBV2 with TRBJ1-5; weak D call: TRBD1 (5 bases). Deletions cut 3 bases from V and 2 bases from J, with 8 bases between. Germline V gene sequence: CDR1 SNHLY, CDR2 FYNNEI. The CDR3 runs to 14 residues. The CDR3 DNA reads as TGTGCCAGCAGTGAGGGCAGGGGCAATCAGCCCCAGCATTTT. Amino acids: CASSEGRGNQPQHF. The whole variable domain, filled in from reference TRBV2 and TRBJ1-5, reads EPEVTQTPSHQVTQMGQEVILRCVPISNHLYFYWYRQILGQKVEFLVSFYNNEISEKSEIFDDQFSVERPDGSNFTLKIRSTKLEDSAMYFCASSEGRGNQPQHFGDGTRLSIL.

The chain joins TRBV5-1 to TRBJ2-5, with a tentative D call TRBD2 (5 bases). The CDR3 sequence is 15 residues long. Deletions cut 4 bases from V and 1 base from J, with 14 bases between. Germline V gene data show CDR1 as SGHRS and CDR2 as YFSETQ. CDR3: CASSPGLALQETQYF. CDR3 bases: TGCGCCAGCAGCCCCGGACTGGCCCTCCAAGAGACCCAGTACTTC.

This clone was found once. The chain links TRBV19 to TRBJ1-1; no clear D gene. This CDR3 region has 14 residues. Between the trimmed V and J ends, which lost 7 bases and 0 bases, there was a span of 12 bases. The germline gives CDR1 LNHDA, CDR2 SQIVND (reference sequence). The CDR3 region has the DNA TGTGCCAGTAATAAAGACGCAGTGAACACTGAAGCTTTCTTT. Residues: CASNKDAVNTEAFF.

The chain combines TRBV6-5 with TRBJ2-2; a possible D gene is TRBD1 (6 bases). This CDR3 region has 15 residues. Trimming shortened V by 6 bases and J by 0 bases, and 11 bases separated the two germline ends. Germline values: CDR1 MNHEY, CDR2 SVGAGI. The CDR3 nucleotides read TGTGCCAGCAGCTCCGGGACAACGAACACCGGGGAGCTGTTTTTT. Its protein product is CASSSGTTNTGELFF.

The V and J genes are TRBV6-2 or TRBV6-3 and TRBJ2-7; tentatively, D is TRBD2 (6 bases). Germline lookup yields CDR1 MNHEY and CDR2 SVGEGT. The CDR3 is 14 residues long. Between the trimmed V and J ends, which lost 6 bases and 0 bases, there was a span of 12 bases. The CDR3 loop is CASSEDGSSYEQYV. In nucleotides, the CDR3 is TGTGCCAGCAGCGAGGACGGGAGCTCCTACGAGCAGTACGTC.

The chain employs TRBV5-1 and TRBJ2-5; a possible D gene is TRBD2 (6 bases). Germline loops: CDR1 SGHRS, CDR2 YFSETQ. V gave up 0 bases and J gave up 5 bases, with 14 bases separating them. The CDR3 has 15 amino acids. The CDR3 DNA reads TGCGCCAGCAGCTTGGCGGCAGGGAGGCGCGAGACCCAGTACTTC. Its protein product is CASSLAAGRRETQYF.

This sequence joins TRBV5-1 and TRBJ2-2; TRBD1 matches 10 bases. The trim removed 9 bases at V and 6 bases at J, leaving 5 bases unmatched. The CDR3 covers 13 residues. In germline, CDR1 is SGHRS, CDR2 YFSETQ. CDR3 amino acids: CATAGQGSGELFF. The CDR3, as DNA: TGCGCCACCGCGGGACAGGGGTCCGGGGAGCTGTTTTTT.

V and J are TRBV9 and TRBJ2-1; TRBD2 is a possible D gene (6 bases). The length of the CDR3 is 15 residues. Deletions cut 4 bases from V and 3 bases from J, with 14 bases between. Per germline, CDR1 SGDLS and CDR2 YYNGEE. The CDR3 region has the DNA TGTGCCAGCAGCCCGTCGGGGGATTTCTACAATGAGCAGTTCTTC. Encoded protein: CASSPSGDFYNEQFF.

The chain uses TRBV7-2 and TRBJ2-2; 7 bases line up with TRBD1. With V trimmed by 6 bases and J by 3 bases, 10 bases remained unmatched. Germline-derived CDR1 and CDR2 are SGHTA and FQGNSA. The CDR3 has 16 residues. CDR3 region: CASRQDRAGYTGELFF. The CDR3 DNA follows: TGTGCCAGCAGACAAGACAGGGCAGGATACACCGGGGAGCTGTTTTTT.

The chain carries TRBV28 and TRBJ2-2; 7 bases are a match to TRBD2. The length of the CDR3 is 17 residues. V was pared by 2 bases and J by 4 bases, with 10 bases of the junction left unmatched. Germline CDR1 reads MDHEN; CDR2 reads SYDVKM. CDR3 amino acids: CASSLGGGREATGELFF. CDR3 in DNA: TGTGCCAGCAGTTTAGGAGGAGGGAGGGAGGCCACCGGGGAGCTGTTTTTT.

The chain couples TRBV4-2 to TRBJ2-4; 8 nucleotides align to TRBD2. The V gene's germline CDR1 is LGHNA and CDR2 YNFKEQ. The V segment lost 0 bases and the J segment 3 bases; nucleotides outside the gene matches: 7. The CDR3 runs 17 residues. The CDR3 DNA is TGTGCCAGCAGCCAAGAAGACGGGGGGGCTGACAAAAACATTCAGTACTTC. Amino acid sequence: CASSQEDGGADKNIQYF.

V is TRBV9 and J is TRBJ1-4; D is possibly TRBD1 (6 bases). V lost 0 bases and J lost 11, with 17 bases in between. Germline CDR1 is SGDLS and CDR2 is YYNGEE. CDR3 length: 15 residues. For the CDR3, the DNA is TGTGCCAGCAGCGTAGCAGAACAGGGCCAATCTAAACTGTTTTTT. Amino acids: CASSVAEQGQSKLFF.

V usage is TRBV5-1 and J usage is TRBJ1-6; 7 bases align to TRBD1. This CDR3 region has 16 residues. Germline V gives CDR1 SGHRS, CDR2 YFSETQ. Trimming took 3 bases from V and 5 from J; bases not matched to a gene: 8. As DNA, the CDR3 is TGCGCCAGCAGCTCCGGACAGGTCGCTAATAATTCACCCCTCCACTTT. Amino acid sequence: CASSSGQVANNSPLHF.

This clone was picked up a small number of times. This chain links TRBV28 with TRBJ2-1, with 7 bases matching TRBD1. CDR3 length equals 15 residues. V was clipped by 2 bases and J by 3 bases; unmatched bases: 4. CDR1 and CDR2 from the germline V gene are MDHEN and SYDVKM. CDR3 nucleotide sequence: TGTGCCAGCAGTTTAGGAGACAGGGTCTACAATGAGCAGTTCTTC. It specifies CASSLGDRVYNEQFF. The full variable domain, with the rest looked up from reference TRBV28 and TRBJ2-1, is DVKVTQSSRYLVKRTGEKVFLECVQDMDHENMFWYRQDPGLGLRLIYFSYDVKMKEKGDIPEGYSVSREKKERFSLILESASTNQTSMYLCASSLGDRVYNEQFFGPGTRLTVL.

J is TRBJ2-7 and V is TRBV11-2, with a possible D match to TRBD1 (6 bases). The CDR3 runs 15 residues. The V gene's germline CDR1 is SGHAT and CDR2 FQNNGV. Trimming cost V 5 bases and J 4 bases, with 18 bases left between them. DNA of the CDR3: TGTGCCAGCAGCCTCAGGGGTGGCGTATCTTACGAGCAGTACGTC. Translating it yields CASSLRGGVSYEQYV.